This T cell receptor (beta chain) was identified during a study of naive and memory T cell subsets. Study-wide points: Possibly reflecting memory cells re-expressing CD45RA, a few larger clonotypes occurred in naive repertoires, especially CD8. Naive and memory repertoire findings lacked a ground truth for validation. In CD4 and CD8 cells, diversity dropped from naive through EMRA.

This clonotype was counted a few times. The antigen remains undetermined. An equimolar mix of two oligonucleotides served as the beta constant-region primer for TRBC1 and TRBC2. The ligated cDNA underwent four PCR rounds using SP2 and nested alpha and beta constant-region primers. MiXCR, run by TCRdb on the UMI-ligation and nested PCR reads, gives a single entry per CDR3 protein. The sample lists about 150,000 distinct CDR3 sequences, 22% seen once, with about 0.11% in the top ten. After the first PCR, alpha and beta chain libraries were processed separately. Sequential positive selection took CD4 T cells first, then CD8 T cells. The V end was cut by 2 bases, the J end by 4 bases, with 14 bases between. The V gene's germline CDR1 is MDHEN and CDR2 SYDVKM. The CDR3 runs to 16 residues.

Sequencing was done on a sample of naive CD4+ T cells from blood. The sequence derives from a human donor in good health. The V gene is TRBV28, the J gene TRBJ1-4; the D is unclear. CDR3 loop: CASSLGLGNLNEKLFF. The CDR3 coding sequence is TGTGCCAGCAGTTTAGGGTTGGGCAACCTTAATGAAAAACTGTTTTTT.